This T cell receptor (beta chain) was obtained from a study of identical twins. This clonotype was seen a handful of times. One entry per CDR3 protein, called by TCRdb with MiXCR from the 5' RACE reads. The table includes fewer than 500,000 distinct CDR3 sequences, more than 20% detected once. Unmatched junction bases numbered 12, after V lost 8 bases and J lost 2 bases. This CDR3 contains 16 residues. Germline V gene lookup returns CDR1 MNHEY and CDR2 SVGEGT. The sample was also linked to a second study, of T cells expressing NK-cell markers.

The specimen was CD4+ T cells sorted from blood. The chain links TRBV6-2 or TRBV6-3 to TRBJ2-7; 10 nucleotides line up with TRBD2. The receptor's source is a young woman in good health. The CDR3 loop reads CASAGLAGAGAYEQYF. For the CDR3, the DNA is TGTGCCAGCGCGGGGCTAGCGGGAGCGGGGGCCTACGAGCAGTACTTC.